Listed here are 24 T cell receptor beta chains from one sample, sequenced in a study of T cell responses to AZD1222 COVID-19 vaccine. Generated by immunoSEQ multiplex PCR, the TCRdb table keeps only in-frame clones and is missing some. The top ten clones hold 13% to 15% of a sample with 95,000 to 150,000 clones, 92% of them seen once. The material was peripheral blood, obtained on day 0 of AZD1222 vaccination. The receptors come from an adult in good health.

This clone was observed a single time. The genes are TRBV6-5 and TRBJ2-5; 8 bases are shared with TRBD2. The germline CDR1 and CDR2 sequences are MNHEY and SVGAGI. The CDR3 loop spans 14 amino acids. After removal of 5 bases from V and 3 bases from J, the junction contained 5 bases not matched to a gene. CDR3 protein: CASSRGSGEETQYF. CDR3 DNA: TGTGCCAGCAGTAGGGGTAGCGGGGAAGAGACCCAGTACTTC.

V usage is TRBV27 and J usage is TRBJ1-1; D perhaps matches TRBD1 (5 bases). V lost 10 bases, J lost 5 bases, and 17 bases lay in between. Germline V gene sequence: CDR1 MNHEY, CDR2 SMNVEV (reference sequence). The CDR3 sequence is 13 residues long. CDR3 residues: CATQSGRGTEAFF. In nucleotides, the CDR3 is TGTGCCACCCAATCGGGGAGGGGAACTGAAGCTTTCTTT.

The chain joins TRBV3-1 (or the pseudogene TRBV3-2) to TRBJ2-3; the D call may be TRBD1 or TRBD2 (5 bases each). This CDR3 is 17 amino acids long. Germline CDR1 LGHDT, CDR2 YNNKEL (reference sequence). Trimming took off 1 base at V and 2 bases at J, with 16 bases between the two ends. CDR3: CASSQVRNIGTTDTQYF. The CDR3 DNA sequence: TGTGCCAGCAGCCAAGTTCGAAACATAGGGACCACAGATACGCAGTATTTT.

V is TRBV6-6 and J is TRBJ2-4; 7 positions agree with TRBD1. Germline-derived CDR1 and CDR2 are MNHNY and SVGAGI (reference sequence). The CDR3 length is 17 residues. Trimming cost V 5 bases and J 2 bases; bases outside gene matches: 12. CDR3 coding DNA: TGTGCCAGCAGTCCGATAGAGGGGGCCGTTCCCAAAAACATTCAGTACTTC. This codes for CASSPIEGAVPKNIQYF.

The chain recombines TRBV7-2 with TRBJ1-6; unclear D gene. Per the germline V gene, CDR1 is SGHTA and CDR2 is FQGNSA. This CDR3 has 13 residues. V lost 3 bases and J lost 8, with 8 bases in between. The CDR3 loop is CASSFDGDSPLHF. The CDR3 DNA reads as TGTGCCAGCAGCTTCGACGGGGATTCACCCCTCCACTTT.

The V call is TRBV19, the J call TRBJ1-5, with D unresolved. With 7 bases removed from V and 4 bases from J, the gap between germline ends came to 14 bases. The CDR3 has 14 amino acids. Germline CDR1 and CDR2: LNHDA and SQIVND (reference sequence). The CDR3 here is CASKSLETNQPQHF. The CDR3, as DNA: TGTGCCAGTAAAAGTTTAGAGACTAATCAGCCCCAGCATTTT.

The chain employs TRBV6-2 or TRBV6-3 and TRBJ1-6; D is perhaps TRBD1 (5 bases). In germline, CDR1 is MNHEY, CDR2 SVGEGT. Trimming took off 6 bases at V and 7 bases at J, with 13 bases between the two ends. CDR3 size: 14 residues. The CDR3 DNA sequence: TGTGCCAGCAGCCGGGACGGCCGGAATTCACCCCTCCACTTT. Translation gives CASSRDGRNSPLHF.

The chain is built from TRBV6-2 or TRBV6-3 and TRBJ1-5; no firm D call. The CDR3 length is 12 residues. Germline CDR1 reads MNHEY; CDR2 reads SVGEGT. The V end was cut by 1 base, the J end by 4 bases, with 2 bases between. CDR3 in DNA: TGTGCCAGCAGTTACTTGAATCAGCCCCAGCATTTT. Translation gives CASSYLNQPQHF.

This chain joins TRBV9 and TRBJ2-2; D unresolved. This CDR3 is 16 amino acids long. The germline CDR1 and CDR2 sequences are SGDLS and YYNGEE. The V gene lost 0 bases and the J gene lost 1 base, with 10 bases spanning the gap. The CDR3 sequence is CASSVAWQMNTGELFF. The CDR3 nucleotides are TGTGCCAGCAGCGTAGCTTGGCAGATGAACACCGGGGAGCTGTTTTTT.

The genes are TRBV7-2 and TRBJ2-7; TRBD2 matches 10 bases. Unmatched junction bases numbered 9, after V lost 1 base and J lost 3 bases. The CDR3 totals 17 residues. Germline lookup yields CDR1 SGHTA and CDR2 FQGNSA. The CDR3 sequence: CASSLESGRASIYEQYF. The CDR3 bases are TGTGCCAGCAGCTTAGAAAGCGGGAGGGCTTCCATCTACGAGCAGTACTTC. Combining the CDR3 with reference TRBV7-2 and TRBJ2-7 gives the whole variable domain GAGVSQSPSNKVTEKGKDVELRCDPISGHTALYWYRQSLGQGLEFLIYFQGNSAPDKSGLPSDRFSAERTGGSVSTLTIQRTQQEDSAVYLCASSLESGRASIYEQYFGPGTRLTVT.

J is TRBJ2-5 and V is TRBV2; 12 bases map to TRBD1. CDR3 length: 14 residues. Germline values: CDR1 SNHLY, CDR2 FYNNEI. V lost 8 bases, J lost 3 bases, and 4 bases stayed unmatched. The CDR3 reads CASGTGGPEETQYF. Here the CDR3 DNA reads TGTGCCAGCGGGACAGGGGGCCCCGAAGAGACCCAGTACTTC.

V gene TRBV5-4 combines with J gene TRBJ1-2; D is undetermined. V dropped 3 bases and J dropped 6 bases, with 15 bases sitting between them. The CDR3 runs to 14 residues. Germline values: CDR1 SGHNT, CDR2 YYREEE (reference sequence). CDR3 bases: TGTGCCAGCAGCTCTGCCTGGCCTTTGGATGGCTACACCTTC. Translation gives CASSSAWPLDGYTF.

The CDR3 DNA follows: TGTGCCAGCAGCTTCTTAACCGATTCCAATAATTCACCCCTCCACTTT. It codes for CASSFLTDSNNSPLHF. The chain recombines TRBV6-2 or TRBV6-3 with TRBJ1-6; D gene ambiguous. This CDR3 is built from 16 residues. Germline V gene lookup returns CDR1 MNHEY and CDR2 SVGEGT. Trimming took off 6 bases at V and 5 bases at J, with 17 bases between the two ends.

The CDR3 DNA sequence: TGCGCCAGCAGTGAGTCAAGGTACAATGAGCAGTTCTTC. Translating it yields CASSESRYNEQFF. The chain is built from TRBV10-1 and TRBJ2-1; D uncertain. The CDR3 runs to 13 residues. CDR1 and CDR2 (germline): WNHNN, SYGVQD (reference sequence). V lost 0 bases and J 4 bases, leaving 4 bases between the germline ends.

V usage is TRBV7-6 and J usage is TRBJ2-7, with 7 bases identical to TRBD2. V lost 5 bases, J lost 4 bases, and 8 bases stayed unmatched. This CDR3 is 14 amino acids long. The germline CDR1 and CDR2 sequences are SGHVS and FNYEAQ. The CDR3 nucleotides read TGTGCCAGCAGCCCCGAAGTGGGGGGGTACGAGCAGTACTTC. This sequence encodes CASSPEVGGYEQYF.

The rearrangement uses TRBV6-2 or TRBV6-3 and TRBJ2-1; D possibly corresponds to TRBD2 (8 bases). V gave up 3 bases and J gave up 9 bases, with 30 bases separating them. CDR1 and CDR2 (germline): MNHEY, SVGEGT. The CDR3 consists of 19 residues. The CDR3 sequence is CASSYSNRGQVAGSGEQFF. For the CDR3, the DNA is TGTGCCAGCAGTTATTCGAATAGGGGGCAGGTAGCGGGAAGCGGTGAGCAGTTCTTC.

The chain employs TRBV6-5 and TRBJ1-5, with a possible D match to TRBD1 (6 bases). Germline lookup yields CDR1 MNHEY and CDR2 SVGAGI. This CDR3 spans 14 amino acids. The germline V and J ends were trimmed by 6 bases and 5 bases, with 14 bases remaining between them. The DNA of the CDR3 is TGTGCCAGCAGGCGTGACAGGTACGATCAGCCCCAGCATTTT. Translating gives CASRRDRYDQPQHF.

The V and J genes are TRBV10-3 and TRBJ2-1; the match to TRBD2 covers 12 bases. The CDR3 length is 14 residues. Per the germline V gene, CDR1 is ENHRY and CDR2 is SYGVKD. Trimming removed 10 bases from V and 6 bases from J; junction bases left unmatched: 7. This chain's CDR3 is CASTGTSGSNEQFF. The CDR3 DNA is TGTGCCAGCACAGGGACTAGCGGGTCCAATGAGCAGTTCTTC.

CDR3 region: CASSIDLGDSGANVLTF. Written as DNA, the CDR3 is TGTGCCAGTAGTATAGATCTGGGGGACTCTGGGGCCAACGTCCTGACTTTC. This rearrangement joins TRBV19 to TRBJ2-6; possibly TRBD1 or TRBD2 for D (5 bases each). Germline-derived CDR1 and CDR2 are LNHDA and SQIVND (reference sequence). With 0 bases removed from V and 0 bases from J, the gap between germline ends came to 9 bases. The CDR3 is 17 residues long.

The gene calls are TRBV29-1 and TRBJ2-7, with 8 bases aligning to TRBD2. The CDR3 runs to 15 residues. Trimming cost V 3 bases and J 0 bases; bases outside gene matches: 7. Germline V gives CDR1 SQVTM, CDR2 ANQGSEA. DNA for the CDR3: TGCAGCGTTGACGATCGGCGGGAGGCCTCCTACGAGCAGTACTTC. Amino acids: CSVDDRREASYEQYF.

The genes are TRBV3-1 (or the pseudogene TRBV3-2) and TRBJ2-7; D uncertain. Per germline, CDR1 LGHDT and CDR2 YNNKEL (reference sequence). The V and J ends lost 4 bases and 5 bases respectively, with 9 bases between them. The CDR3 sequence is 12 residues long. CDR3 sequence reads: CASSPRSDEQYF. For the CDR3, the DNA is TGTGCCAGCAGCCCACGAAGCGACGAGCAGTACTTC.

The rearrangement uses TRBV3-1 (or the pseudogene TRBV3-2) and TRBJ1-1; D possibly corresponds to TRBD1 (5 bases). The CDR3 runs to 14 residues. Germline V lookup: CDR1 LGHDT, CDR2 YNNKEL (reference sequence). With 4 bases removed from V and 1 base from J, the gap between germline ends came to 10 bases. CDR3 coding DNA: TGTGCCAGCAGCCTCAGGGCCCAGAACACTGAAGCTTTCTTT. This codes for CASSLRAQNTEAFF.

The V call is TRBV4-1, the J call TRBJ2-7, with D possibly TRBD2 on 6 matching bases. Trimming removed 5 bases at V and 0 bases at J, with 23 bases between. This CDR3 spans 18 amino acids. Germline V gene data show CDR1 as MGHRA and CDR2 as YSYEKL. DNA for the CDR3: TGCGCCAGCAGCTTGCGGCCCCCGTTCACTAGCAGCTCCTACGAGCAGTACTTC. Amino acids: CASSLRPPFTSSSYEQYF.

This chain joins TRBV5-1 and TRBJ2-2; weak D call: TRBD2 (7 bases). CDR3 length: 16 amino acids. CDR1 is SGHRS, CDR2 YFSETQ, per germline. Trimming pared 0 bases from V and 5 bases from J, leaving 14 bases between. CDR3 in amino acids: CASSLAGGVLTGELFF. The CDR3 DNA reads TGCGCCAGCAGCTTGGCGGGGGGCGTGTTAACCGGGGAGCTGTTTTTT.